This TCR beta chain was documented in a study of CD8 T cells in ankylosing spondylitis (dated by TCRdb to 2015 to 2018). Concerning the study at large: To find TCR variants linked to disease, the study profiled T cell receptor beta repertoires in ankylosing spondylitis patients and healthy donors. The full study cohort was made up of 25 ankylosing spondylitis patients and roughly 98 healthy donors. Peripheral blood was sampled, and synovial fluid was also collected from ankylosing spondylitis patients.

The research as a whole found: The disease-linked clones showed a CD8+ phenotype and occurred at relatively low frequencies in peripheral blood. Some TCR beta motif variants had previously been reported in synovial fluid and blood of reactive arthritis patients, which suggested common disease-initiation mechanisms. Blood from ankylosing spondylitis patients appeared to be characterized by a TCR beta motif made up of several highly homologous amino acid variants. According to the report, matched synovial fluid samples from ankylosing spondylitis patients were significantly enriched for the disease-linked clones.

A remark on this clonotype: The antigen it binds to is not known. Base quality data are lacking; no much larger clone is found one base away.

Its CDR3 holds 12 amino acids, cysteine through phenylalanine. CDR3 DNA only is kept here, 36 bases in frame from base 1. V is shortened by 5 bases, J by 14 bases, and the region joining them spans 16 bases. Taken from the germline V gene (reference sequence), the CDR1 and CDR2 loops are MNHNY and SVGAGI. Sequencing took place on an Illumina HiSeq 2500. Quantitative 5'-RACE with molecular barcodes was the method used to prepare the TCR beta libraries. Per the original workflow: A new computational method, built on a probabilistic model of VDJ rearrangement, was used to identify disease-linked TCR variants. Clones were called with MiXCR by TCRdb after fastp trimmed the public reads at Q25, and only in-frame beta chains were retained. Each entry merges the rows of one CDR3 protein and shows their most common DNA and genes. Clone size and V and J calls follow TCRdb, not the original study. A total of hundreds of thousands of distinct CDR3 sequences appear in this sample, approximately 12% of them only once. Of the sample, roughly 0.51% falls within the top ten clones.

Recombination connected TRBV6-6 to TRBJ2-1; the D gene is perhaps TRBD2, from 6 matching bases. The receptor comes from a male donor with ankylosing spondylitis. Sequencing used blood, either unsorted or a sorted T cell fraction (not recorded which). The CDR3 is CASSPAGLGEFF. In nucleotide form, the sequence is TGTGCCAGCAGTCCGGCGGGGTTGGGGGAGTTCTTC.